The sequence of this T cell receptor beta chain was determined in a study of CD8+CD57+ T cells in acquired aplastic anemia. At the level of the study: The DNA of sorted CD4+ and CD8+ cells averaged 3.2 ug.

V shed 8 bases and J shed 2 bases, with 11 bases lying between them. Germline CDR1 ENHRY, CDR2 SYGVKD. The CDR3 length is 13 residues. TCR beta VDJ and CDR3 profiles were obtained from a genomic DNA template. TCRdb re-called the reads with MiXCR, one entry per CDR3 protein. The sample includes about 160,000 distinct CDR3 sequences, around 45% of them seen just once. V usage is TRBV10-3 and J usage is TRBJ2-3; D remains ambiguous. The clonotype was recovered from a human donor in good health. Sequencing was carried out using sorted CD4+, CD8+, or CD8+CD57+ T cells (not recorded which) from PBMCs. The CDR3 region is CAIPGATTDTQYF. The CDR3 DNA follows: TGTGCCATCCCCGGAGCGACCACAGATACGCAGTATTTT.